This paragraph reports one T cell receptor (beta chain). Antigen specificity is unknown. The DNA input per sorted-subset replicate PCR was about 190 ng, corresponding to some 27,000 T cell genomes. Generated by immunoSEQ multiplex PCR, the TCRdb table keeps only in-frame clones and is missing some. The profile shows about 960,000 clones, 60% to 85% of them singletons. The data were obtained in a study of shared clonotypes between healthy human individuals. The overall study: A few men and a couple of women, aged 18 to 49, were donors. Per-donor plates numbered three CD4 naive, three CD4 memory, two CD8 naive and one CD8 memory. General study findings and limits: The sharing of roughly 5% of naive CD4 clonotypes was seen across several donors.

Germline lookup yields CDR1 SGHDT and CDR2 YYEEEE. The junction had 5 bases not matched to a gene; V was cut back by 4 bases and J by 5 bases. CDR3 size: 15 residues. This clonotype was obtained from a young man in good health. The sample consisted of memory CD4+ T cells sorted from blood. Subset defined: CD45RA-negative fraction. The chain combines TRBV5-6 with TRBJ2-1, with 11 positions matching TRBD2. CDR3 amino acids: CASSRLAGGHNEQFF. For the CDR3, the DNA is TGTGCCAGCAGCCGCCTAGCGGGAGGCCACAATGAGCAGTTCTTC.